This T cell receptor beta chain is from a study of T-cell reconstitution after alpha-beta-depleted transplantation in children. Whole-study results and caveats: T-cell numbers and diversity one year post-transplant derived largely from freshly generated T cells.

Trimming took 6 bases from V and 0 from J, leaving 11 bases between them. CDR3 length: 14 residues. CDR1 and CDR2 from the germline V gene are MNHNS and SASEGT. A word on this clonotype: What it binds is unknown.

The TCRbeta library incorporated unique molecular identifiers. TCRdb re-called the PCR reads through MiXCR, storing one row per CDR3 protein. The sample has 250,000 to 400,000 distinct CDR3 sequences; around 25% are singletons. Specimen: PBMCs, mostly from graft donor cells, collected 180 days after TCRalphabeta/CD19-depleted stem cell transplant. V is TRBV6-1 and J is TRBJ1-2; no clear D. The clonotype comes from a male patient younger than 18 who had a stem cell transplant for acute lymphoblastic leukemia, so the T cells may come from the graft donor. The CDR3 nucleotides read TGTGCCAGCAGCGAGAGAATTCCTAACTATGGCTACACCTTC. Protein: CASSERIPNYGYTF.